The 3 T cell receptor beta chains below come from one sample, sequenced in a study of blood T cell repertoires in COVID-19 (TCRdb year 2020). The protocol used for the library was the immunoSEQ multiplex PCR assay. TCRdb stores this immuneACCESS table with in-frame sequences only. Part of the clones is absent; in the studies checked, under half of the shortfall reflects unresolved V genes, and no reason is known for the rest. Within this sample are some 190,000 clones, with less than 90% of them counted one time only. The ten largest clones take up less than 3.5% of the sample. The sequenced sample consisted of PBMCs or T cells enriched from blood (not recorded which). The receptors stem from a woman aged 30 to 39 who had been exposed to COVID-19.

V and J are TRBV7-2 and TRBJ2-7; D may be TRBD1 (7 bases). There are 16 residues in the CDR3. V was pared by 8 bases and J by 3 bases, with 23 bases between. Germline V lookup: CDR1 SGHTA, CDR2 FQGNSA. CDR3 bases: TGTGCCAGCCTCTATAACCAGGGGGGTGGTCGCTACGAGCAGTACTTC. It encodes CASLYNQGGGRYEQYF.

The rearrangement links TRBV5-8 to TRBJ2-6, with D maybe TRBD1 (5 bases). CDR3 length: 14 amino acids. The V gene's germline CDR1 is SGHTS and CDR2 YDEGEE. The ends were cut back, 1 base at V and 4 bases at J, with 6 bases in the middle. The CDR3 loop reads CASSLPGGANVLTF. The DNA for the CDR3 is TGTGCCAGCAGCTTGCCAGGGGGGGCCAACGTCCTGACTTTC.

Note on this clone: Other DNA sequences of this sample code for an identical CDR3. The genes are TRBV12-3 or TRBV12-4 and TRBJ1-1, with no clear D. This CDR3 contains 13 residues. The V end lost 1 base, the J end lost 1 base, and 4 bases lay between the germline ends. CDR3 nucleotide sequence: TGTGCCAGCAGTTTAGGAGAGAACACTGAAGCTTTCTTT. This translates into CASSLGENTEAFF.